This T cell receptor (beta chain) was sequenced during a study of Ad26.COV2.S vaccination and SARS-CoV-2 variants. Whole-study findings and limits: CD8+ and CD4+ T cells specific for spike reportedly responded with substantial breadth after vaccination. Participants in the vaccine arm had higher spike-specific TCR breadth; placebo recipients had lower.

Treatment meaning: around 19 received Ad26.COV2.S at low or high dose, single or two shots; 5 received placebo; per-sample allocation not given. At day 63 after the first vaccine or placebo injection, samples were drawn. The CDR3 length is 11 residues. CDR1 MRHNA and CDR2 SNTAGT come from the germline V gene. V lost 7 bases to trimming and J lost 2 bases, with 6 bases between them. Sequencing was performed with immunoSEQ multiplex PCR; in TCRdb, only in-frame clones are kept and a portion is missing. The sample has about 680,000 clones, around 90% seen once. About this clone: The target antigen is unknown.

The rearrangement joins TRBV6-4 to TRBJ2-7; no definite D call. The specimen was peripheral blood, collected in a trial of Ad26.COV2.S vaccine versus placebo. This TCR derives from a person aged 18-60 years who received the Ad26.COV2.S COVID-19 vaccine or a placebo. This CDR3 is CASISAYEQYF. For the CDR3, the DNA is TGTGCCAGCATATCAGCCTACGAGCAGTACTTC.